These T cell receptor beta chains were read from a single sample in a study of blood T cells in healthy people across ages. TCRdb itself ran the 5' RACE reads through MiXCR, one entry per CDR3 protein. In the table there are around 970,000 distinct CDR3 sequences, roughly 47% of which are singletons. The source material was blood. The source of these receptors is a woman in her sixties or seventies in good health. Both conserved end residues are part of each CDR3. Each record gives: D gene, J gene, V gene, clone size, CDR3 protein, CDR3 DNA. A D gene is named only where the DNA matches it firmly. Clone size is shown for a subset of rows, as once, few, many or a class of expanded clone.

>.|TRBJ2-5|TRBV12-3/TRBV12-4|many
CASSPRGGQETQYF
TGTGCCAGCAGTCCCCGCGGCGGGCAGGAGACCCAGTACTTC
>.|TRBJ2-1|TRBV20-1|.
CSAATGSKQFF
TGCAGTGCTGCGACCGGGAGTAAGCAGTTCTTC
>.|TRBJ1-1|TRBV4-2|.
CASTYSPDGGGTEAFF
TGTGCCAGCACCTACTCTCCGGATGGGGGAGGCACTGAAGCTTTCTTT
>TRBD2|TRBJ2-5|TRBV27|.
CASSSWTSGSKRAQYF
TGTGCCAGCAGTTCATGGACTAGCGGGAGTAAGAGGGCCCAGTACTTC
>TRBD2|TRBJ2-3|TRBV20-1|.
CSARDSRSGRDADTQYF
TGCAGTGCTAGAGATAGTCGGAGCGGGAGGGATGCCGATACGCAGTATTTT
>.|TRBJ2-3|TRBV28|.
CASSFGGTSGYTDTQYF
TGTGCCAGCAGTTTCGGCGGGACCTCCGGCTACACAGATACGCAGTATTTT
>TRBD1|TRBJ2-5|TRBV11-2|.
CASSLVDRPGETQYF
TGTGCCAGCAGCTTAGTGGACAGGCCGGGAGAGACCCAGTACTTC
>.|TRBJ2-2|TRBV6-2/TRBV6-3|.
CASSLHRENTGELFF
TGTGCCAGCAGTTTGCACAGGGAAAACACCGGGGAGCTGTTTTTT
>TRBD2|TRBJ2-7|TRBV6-1|.
CASSLPVSGSVSYEQYF
TGTGCCAGCAGCCTACCGGTTAGCGGGAGTGTGTCCTACGAGCAGTACTTC
>.|TRBJ2-3|TRBV9|.
CASSVRGDADTQYF
TGTGCCAGCAGCGTAAGAGGGGACGCAGATACGCAGTATTTT
>TRBD1|TRBJ2-7|TRBV20-1|few
CSPGTATYEQYF
TGCAGTCCCGGGACAGCCACCTACGAGCAGTACTTC
>TRBD2|TRBJ2-7|TRBV12-3/TRBV12-4|few
CASKLSGGLGEYF
TGTGCCAGCAAACTCTCGGGAGGGCTGGGGGAGTACTTC
>.|TRBJ2-3|TRBV28|few
CASRTGLHTDTQYF
TGTGCCAGCAGGACGGGACTGCACACAGATACGCAGTATTTT
>TRBD2|TRBJ2-7|TRBV30|.
CAWSVPFQGGLYEQYF
TGTGCCTGGAGTGTACCTTTCCAGGGAGGGCTCTACGAGCAGTACTTC
>.|TRBJ2-1|TRBV10-3|few
CAIRDDGRHNEQFF
TGTGCCATCAGGGACGATGGGCGGCACAATGAGCAGTTCTTC
>.|TRBJ2-2|TRBV6-2/TRBV6-3|.
CASTHSSAGTGELFF
TGTGCCAGCACCCATTCTAGCGCAGGCACCGGGGAGCTGTTTTTT
>.|TRBJ2-3|TRBV12-3/TRBV12-4|.
CASSFGQSSTDTQYF
TGTGCCAGCAGTTTTGGTCAGTCTAGCACAGATACGCAGTATTTT
>.|TRBJ1-4|TRBV12-3/TRBV12-4|.
CASRSGWANEKLFF
TGTGCCAGCAGGTCAGGGTGGGCTAATGAAAAACTGTTTTTT
>.|TRBJ2-7|TRBV7-9|few
CASNMDGYEQYF
TGTGCCAGCAATATGGACGGATACGAGCAGTACTTC
>.|TRBJ2-1|TRBV3-1|.
CASSLGDTPTPYESSYNEQFF
TGTGCCAGCAGCCTAGGGGACACCCCCACGCCCTATGAGAGCTCCTACAATGAGCAGTTCTTC
>TRBD2|TRBJ2-3|TRBV10-3|.
CVSEGLAGGSAQYF
TGTGTCAGCGAGGGACTAGCGGGAGGTAGTGCGCAGTATTTT
>TRBD1|TRBJ1-2|TRBV2|.
CASSVNRGPYGYTF
TGTGCCAGCAGTGTTAACAGGGGACCTTATGGCTACACCTTC
>TRBD1|TRBJ1-5|TRBV4-1|.
CASSQENRGAQPQHF
TGCGCCAGCAGCCAAGAAAACAGGGGGGCCCAGCCCCAGCATTTT
>.|TRBJ1-1|TRBV29-1|.
CSVEAGGRRTEAFF
TGCAGCGTTGAAGCGGGGGGGCGGAGGACTGAAGCTTTCTTT
>.|TRBJ2-4|TRBV7-9|.
CASSQRLGYLVDIQYF
TGTGCCAGCAGCCAGAGACTAGGCTATCTCGTTGACATTCAGTACTTC
>TRBD1|TRBJ2-5|TRBV7-2|.
CASSFDRGESGETQYF
TGTGCCAGCAGCTTCGACAGGGGGGAATCGGGAGAGACCCAGTACTTC
>.|TRBJ2-1|TRBV29-1|.
CSAHRDGNEQFF
TGCAGCGCCCACCGGGACGGGAATGAGCAGTTCTTC
>TRBD2|TRBJ2-3|TRBV27|.
CASSLSRTSGYTDTQYF
TGTGCCAGCAGTTTATCACGGACTAGCGGATACACAGATACGCAGTATTTT
>TRBD2|TRBJ2-5|TRBV7-9|few
CASSLGLAQETQYF
TGTGCCAGCAGCCTGGGACTAGCCCAAGAGACCCAGTACTTC
>.|TRBJ2-5|TRBV7-2|.
CAGSLEASPRETQYF
TGTGCCGGCAGCTTAGAGGCTAGTCCTCGGGAGACCCAGTACTTC
>TRBD2|TRBJ2-5|TRBV29-1|.
CSVEDLMTSVKLGTQYF
TGCAGCGTTGAAGATCTTATGACTAGCGTAAAACTTGGGACCCAGTACTTC
>.|TRBJ2-3|TRBV12-3/TRBV12-4|.
CASKSSGRTDTQYF
TGTGCCAGCAAGTCAAGCGGACGCACAGATACGCAGTATTTT
>TRBD2|TRBJ2-1|TRBV7-2|few
CASQREVFNNEQFF
TGTGCCAGCCAGCGGGAGGTCTTTAACAATGAGCAGTTCTTC
>.|TRBJ2-5|TRBV29-1|few
CSVRNLQETQYF
TGCAGCGTCAGGAACCTCCAAGAGACCCAGTACTTC
>TRBD2|TRBJ2-7|TRBV7-2|.
CASSLVVWAGLAHIEQYF
TGTGCCAGCAGCTTAGTGGTATGGGCCGGACTAGCGCATATCGAGCAGTACTTC
>TRBD1|TRBJ2-5|TRBV7-2|few
CASSPRQGARETQYF
TGTGCCAGCAGCCCCCGACAGGGGGCACGGGAGACCCAGTACTTC
>.|TRBJ1-1|TRBV4-3|.
CASSQDYGTEAFF
TGCGCCAGCAGCCAAGATTATGGGACTGAAGCTTTCTTT
>.|TRBJ2-1|TRBV4-1|.
CASSQGGPLLAALSYNEQFF
TGCGCCAGCAGCCAAGGGGGCCCCCTGCTGGCGGCCCTGTCCTACAATGAGCAGTTCTTC
>.|TRBJ1-4|TRBV29-1|few
CSVEGTGEKLFF
TGCAGCGTTGAAGGAACAGGGGAAAAACTGTTTTTT
>TRBD2|TRBJ2-1|TRBV7-9|.
CASSFWGSGRALNEQFF
TGTGCCAGCAGCTTCTGGGGTAGCGGGAGGGCCTTGAATGAGCAGTTCTTC
>TRBD2|TRBJ2-7|TRBV28|.
CASSLRRGLAGDLFF
TGTGCCAGCAGTTTAAGGAGGGGACTAGCGGGAGATTTGTTCTTC
>.|TRBJ2-2|TRBV7-7|.
CASGFGSGELFF
TGTGCCAGTGGTTTCGGATCCGGGGAGCTGTTTTTT
>.|TRBJ1-2|TRBV20-1|.
CSASGEVPFAYGYTF
TGCAGTGCTAGCGGAGAGGTGCCCTTCGCCTATGGCTACACCTTC
>.|TRBJ2-3|TRBV9|.
CTSSAGVGEGTDTQYF
TGTACCAGCAGCGCCGGTGTGGGGGAAGGTACAGATACGCAGTATTTT
>TRBD2|TRBJ2-1|TRBV15|few
CAITSASSYNEQFF
TGTGCCATCACTAGCGCTAGCTCCTACAATGAGCAGTTCTTC
>.|TRBJ2-7|TRBV4-1|few
CASSRVPTGHEQYF
TGCGCCAGCAGCCGCGTCCCCACTGGACACGAGCAGTACTTC
>.|TRBJ2-1|TRBV7-9|.
CASSPLTSYNEQFF
TGTGCCAGCAGCCCACTGACTAGTTACAATGAGCAGTTCTTC
>.|TRBJ2-5|TRBV27|.
CASSLKTQYF
TGTGCCAGCAGTTTAAAGACCCAGTACTTC
>TRBD2|TRBJ2-3|TRBV5-5|few
CASSPGGGPSTDTQYF
TGTGCCAGCAGCCCCGGGGGGGGCCCAAGCACAGATACGCAGTATTTT
>TRBD1|TRBJ1-1|TRBV6-6|.
CASIPRGQKNTEAFF
TGTGCCAGCATCCCAAGGGGACAGAAGAACACTGAAGCTTTCTTT
>TRBD2|TRBJ2-7|TRBV12-3/TRBV12-4|once
CASSPGLAGAPGYEQYF
TGTGCCAGCAGTCCCGGACTAGCGGGAGCCCCCGGTTACGAGCAGTACTTC
>.|TRBJ2-1|TRBV12-3/TRBV12-4|.
CASSLAGLLAPFSGNEQFF
TGTGCCAGCAGTTTAGCCGGCTTGTTGGCACCCTTTAGTGGCAATGAGCAGTTCTTC
>.|TRBJ2-7|TRBV25-1|.
CASSEWAAYEQYF
TGTGCCAGCAGTGAATGGGCAGCCTACGAGCAGTACTTC
>.|TRBJ2-5|TRBV4-3|.
CASSQDRARLETQYF
TGCGCCAGCAGCCAAGATCGGGCCCGTTTAGAGACCCAGTACTTC
>TRBD2|TRBJ2-7|TRBV13|.
CASRTSGSTYEQYF
TGTGCCAGCCGGACTAGCGGGAGCACCTACGAGCAGTACTTC
>.|TRBJ2-7|TRBV25-1|.
CASSIPGPSYNEQYF
TGTGCCAGCAGTATTCCGGGACCAAGTTACAATGAGCAGTACTTC
>.|TRBJ2-6|TRBV18|.
CASSEGAGTNVLTF
TGTGCCAGCTCTGAAGGGGCTGGTACCAACGTCCTGACTTTC